These 30 T cell receptor beta chains share one sample of origin, sequenced in a study of CD8+CD57+ T cells in acquired aplastic anemia. The use of genomic DNA as template underpinned the TCR beta VDJ and CDR3 profiling. In TCRdb, the reads were re-called with MiXCR into one record per CDR3 protein. The sample records about 160,000 distinct CDR3 sequences, roughly 47% being singletons. Sequences were obtained from sorted CD4+, CD8+, or CD8+CD57+ T cells (not recorded which) from PBMCs. The receptors here all came from a human donor in good health.

Many counts were recorded for this clonotype. The V gene is TRBV13, the J gene TRBJ2-2, with D perhaps TRBD2 (5 bases). With 4 bases removed from V and 2 bases from J, the gap between germline ends came to 14 bases. Germline values: CDR1 PRHDT, CDR2 FYEKMQ (reference sequence). CDR3 length equals 16 residues. The CDR3 DNA reads TGTGCCAGCAGCTCCGGGATGCTCGTCAACACCGGGGAGCTGTTTTTT. Translated: CASSSGMLVNTGELFF.

This clonotype was recorded at least ten times. This rearrangement joins TRBV6-1 to TRBJ1-1; 7 positions match TRBD1. The CDR3 is 16 amino acids. Germline assignment: CDR1 MNHNS and CDR2 SASEGT. V shed 2 bases, J shed 4 bases, and the junction held 10 bases outside the gene matches. CDR3 sequence reads: CASSERPQGVGTEAFF. The CDR3 coding sequence is TGTGCCAGCAGTGAACGGCCTCAGGGGGTGGGCACTGAAGCTTTCTTT.

V gene TRBV19 combines with J gene TRBJ1-6; the match to TRBD1 covers 7 bases. V lost 11 bases, J lost 4 bases, and 5 bases stayed unmatched. The CDR3 runs 13 residues. CDR1 and CDR2 from the germline V gene are LNHDA and SQIVND (reference sequence). The DNA of the CDR3 is TGTGCCTCAGGGACAGATTATAATTCACCCCTCCACTTT. Translation gives CASGTDYNSPLHF.

The chain uses TRBV6-5 and TRBJ2-7, with 10 bases matching TRBD2. This CDR3 spans 14 amino acids. The germline gives CDR1 MNHEY, CDR2 SVGAGI. The trim removed 4 bases at V and 3 bases at J, leaving 3 bases unmatched. CDR3 nucleotides: TGTGCCAGCAGTTTCACTAGCGGGGACTACGAGCAGTACTTC. Encoded protein: CASSFTSGDYEQYF.

This clonotype was detected ten times or more. This chain connects TRBV5-8 to TRBJ2-5; 10 bases align to TRBD2. The CDR3 totals 15 residues. CDR1 and CDR2 (germline): SGHTS, YDEGEE. Trimming took 2 bases from V and 4 from J; bases not matched to a gene: 5. CDR3 coding DNA: TGTGCCAGCAGCTTCCCTAGCGGGAGCAGAGAGACCCAGTACTTC. This sequence encodes CASSFPSGSRETQYF.

V gene TRBV20-1 combines with J gene TRBJ2-5; no clear D. V was clipped by 7 bases and J by 2 bases, with 11 bases between them. The CDR3 has 12 residues. Germline V gives CDR1 DFQATT, CDR2 SNEGSKA (reference sequence). As DNA, the CDR3 is TGCAGTGTCTCCCAGGAGCAAGAGACCCAGTACTTC. The encoded protein is CSVSQEQETQYF.

This clonotype was seen a handful of times. The chain carries TRBV7-6 and TRBJ2-5; perhaps TRBD2 as D (5 bases). Per germline, CDR1 SGHVS and CDR2 FNYEAQ. The CDR3 is 13 residues long. V shed 5 bases and J shed 7 bases, with 14 bases lying between them. The CDR3 sequence is CASSPRTGGTQYF. CDR3 in DNA: TGTGCCAGCAGCCCAAGGACTGGCGGGACCCAGTACTTC.

This clonotype was seen only a few times. This sequence may be a read error, since a much larger clone differs from it by one base. The CDR3 DNA sequence: TGTGCCAGCAGCCCGGGACAGGCGAACACTGAAGCTTTCTTT. It translates to CASSPGQANTEAFF. J is TRBJ1-1 and V is TRBV6-1; 8 positions agree with TRBD1. Losses at the gene ends were 6 bases for V and 1 base for J; bases not matched to a gene: 4. This CDR3 has 14 amino acids. Germline V gene lookup returns CDR1 MNHNS and CDR2 SASEGT.

V is TRBV20-1 and J is TRBJ1-3; 9 bases line up with TRBD1. Germline CDR1 DFQATT, CDR2 SNEGSKA (reference sequence). With V trimmed by 5 bases and J by 0 bases, 5 bases remained unmatched. This CDR3 is 15 amino acids long. DNA for the CDR3: TGCAGTGCTCCGACAGGGGGTAACTCTGGAAACACCATATATTTT. The encoded protein is CSAPTGGNSGNTIYF.

This clonotype has ten or more counts. V gene TRBV6-1 combines with J gene TRBJ1-1; D is ambiguous. Germline values: CDR1 MNHNS, CDR2 SASEGT. Between the trimmed V and J ends, which lost 2 bases and 5 bases, there was a span of 6 bases. This CDR3 has 12 amino acids. CDR3 amino acids: CASSEHGTEAFF. In nucleotides, the CDR3 is TGTGCCAGCAGTGAACATGGAACTGAAGCTTTCTTT.

For this clonotype: With a much larger clone just one base away, this may be a read error. The CDR3 DNA follows: TGCACCAGCAGCCAAGATTCCGGGACAGGAAGTACTAATTCACCCCTCCACTTT. It specifies CTSSQDSGTGSTNSPLHF. The V and J genes are TRBV4-3 and TRBJ1-6, with 8 nucleotides matching TRBD1. Germline loops: CDR1 LGHNA, CDR2 YSLEER. The length of the CDR3 is 18 residues.

This chain links TRBV19 with TRBJ1-6; D perhaps matches TRBD1 (6 bases). Germline V gives CDR1 LNHDA, CDR2 SQIVND (reference sequence). The CDR3 has 17 amino acids. Trimming left V 7 bases short and J 7 bases short, with 23 bases between. This CDR3 is CASTDSTGGIQNSPLHF. In DNA form, the CDR3 reads TGTGCCAGTACCGACTCGACAGGCGGCATCCAAAATTCACCCCTCCACTTT.

As concerns this clonotype: A read error may explain this, as a much larger clone is one base away. The chain carries TRBV6-1 and TRBJ2-7; 15 positions match TRBD2. V lost 9 bases to trimming and J lost 8 bases; unmatched junction nucleotides: 11. The CDR3 extends over 15 amino acids. Per the germline V gene, CDR1 is MNHNS and CDR2 is SASEGT. The CDR3 DNA sequence: TGTGCCAGAGGACTAGCGGGAGGGCCAGCCCACAAGCAGTACTTC. Translating gives CARGLAGGPAHKQYF.

Of note for this clonotype: A much larger clone differs from this one at a single base, so this may be a read error. The conserved closing phenylalanine or tryptophan is absent in this CDR3, likely reflecting a read error. The chain joins TRBV10-3 to TRBJ2-2; TRBD2 aligns across 13 bases. Losses at the gene ends were 10 bases for V and 5 bases for J; bases not matched to a gene: 7. The V gene's germline CDR1 is ENHRY and CDR2 SYGVKD. The CDR3 consists of 15 residues. The CDR3 here is CASRGGLAGTGELFL. The CDR3, as DNA: TGTGCCAGCAGAGGGGGACTAGCGGGGACCGGGGAGCTGTTTCTT.

This clonotype showed up just a few times. The chain carries TRBV20-1 and TRBJ2-1, with no clear D. The CDR3 is 9 residues long. Trimming shortened V by 8 bases and J by 9 bases, and 8 bases separated the two germline ends. Germline V gene lookup returns CDR1 DFQATT and CDR2 SNEGSKA (reference sequence). DNA of the CDR3: TGCAGTCCTCTGATTGAGCAGTTCTTC. This translates into CSPLIEQFF.

V gene TRBV20-1 combines with J gene TRBJ2-1; 9 bases agree with TRBD1. Per germline, CDR1 DFQATT and CDR2 SNEGSKA (reference sequence). This CDR3 spans 12 amino acids. With V trimmed by 4 bases and J by 13 bases, 8 bases remained unmatched. In DNA form, the CDR3 reads TGCAGTGCTACCATCACAGGGGGCGGTCAGTTCTTC. This codes for CSATITGGGQFF.

This clonotype was recorded a few times. The chain employs TRBV4-3 and TRBJ2-2; no reliable D call. Trimming took off 2 bases at V and 0 bases at J, with 16 bases between the two ends. This CDR3 is built from 18 residues. Germline CDR1 is LGHNA and CDR2 is YSLEER. CDR3 amino acids: CASSQNIFGVTNTGELFF. As DNA, the CDR3 is TGCGCCAGCAGCCAAAATATTTTTGGGGTCACGAACACCGGGGAGCTGTTTTTT.

The chain couples TRBV10-3 to TRBJ2-2; 14 nucleotides align to TRBD2. CDR3 length equals 16 residues. With V trimmed by 10 bases and J by 4 bases, 8 bases remained unmatched. Germline assignment: CDR1 ENHRY and CDR2 SYGVKD. CDR3: CATGGTSGSPTGELFF. In DNA form, the CDR3 reads TGTGCCACGGGAGGGACTAGCGGGAGTCCCACCGGGGAGCTGTTTTTT.

This clonotype was observed at least ten times. V is TRBV6-5 and J is TRBJ2-1, with D possibly being TRBD1 (6 bases). CDR1 is MNHEY and CDR2 is SVGAGI in the germline V gene. CDR3 length equals 14 residues. Trimming removed 0 bases at V and 4 bases at J, with 7 bases between. The CDR3 region is CASSYSDSYNEQFF. Here the CDR3 DNA reads TGTGCCAGCAGTTACTCGGACAGTTACAATGAGCAGTTCTTC.

This clonotype has at least ten counts. The V call is TRBV2, the J call TRBJ2-3; 9 bases match TRBD2. The CDR3 contains 15 residues. Germline trimming cut 6 bases from V and 2 bases from J; bases unmatched to any gene: 6. CDR1 and CDR2 (germline): SNHLY, FYNNEI. The CDR3 DNA reads as TGTGCCAGCAGCCTGCGGGGGGGAGTCACAGATACGCAGTATTTT. Residues: CASSLRGGVTDTQYF.

This clonotype was seen repeatedly, ten times or more. CDR3 sequence reads: CASSLSIMNTEAFF. CDR3 nucleotide sequence: TGTGCCAGCAGTTTGAGTATAATGAACACTGAAGCTTTCTTT. The rearrangement links TRBV28 to TRBJ1-1; no clear D gene. Trimming cost V 3 bases and J 0 bases, with 8 bases left between them. The CDR3 covers 14 residues. Germline-derived CDR1 and CDR2 are MDHEN and SYDVKM. The full variable domain, with the rest looked up from reference TRBV28 and TRBJ1-1, is DVKVTQSSRYLVKRTGEKVFLECVQDMDHENMFWYRQDPGLGLRLIYFSYDVKMKEKGDIPEGYSVSREKKERFSLILESASTNQTSMYLCASSLSIMNTEAFFGQGTRLTVV.

V usage is TRBV29-1 and J usage is TRBJ1-3; D remains unclear. CDR3 length: 13 amino acids. The germline gives CDR1 SQVTM, CDR2 ANQGSEA. V lost 3 bases and J 0 bases, leaving 6 bases between the germline ends. The CDR3 loop is CSVEEVSGNTIYF. The CDR3, as DNA: TGCAGCGTTGAGGAGGTCTCTGGAAACACCATATATTTT.

V is TRBV24-1 and J is TRBJ2-1; 9 nucleotides line up with TRBD2. Germline V gives CDR1 KGHDR, CDR2 SFDVKD. The CDR3 has 16 amino acids. V shed 5 bases and J 6 bases; nucleotides not matched to a gene: 10. As DNA, the CDR3 is TGTGCCACCAGTGGGAAAAGCGGGAGGCCCCTCAATGAGCAGTTCTTC. Amino acids: CATSGKSGRPLNEQFF.

This clonotype has a count of ten or more. This chain connects TRBV20-1 to TRBJ1-2, with a weak D call TRBD1 (6 bases). CDR3 length equals 12 residues. Trimming left V 5 bases short and J 8 bases short, with 15 bases between. CDR1 and CDR2 from the germline V gene are DFQATT and SNEGSKA (reference sequence). CDR3 protein: CSAPLGAKGYTF. The CDR3 DNA follows: TGCAGTGCTCCCTTGGGGGCTAAGGGCTACACCTTC.

This clonotype has ten or more counts. The rearrangement uses TRBV5-1 and TRBJ2-1, with TRBD2 identical over 14 bases. The CDR3 has 18 residues. V shed 0 bases, J shed 2 bases, and the junction held 4 bases outside the gene matches. CDR1 and CDR2 from the germline V gene are SGHRS and YFSETQ. This CDR3 reads CASSLEGLAGAPYNEQFF. CDR3 nucleotides: TGCGCCAGCAGCTTGGAGGGACTAGCGGGAGCTCCCTACAATGAGCAGTTCTTC.

The chain uses TRBV7-8 and TRBJ2-5, with 7 bases lining up with TRBD1. Germline V gives CDR1 SGHVS, CDR2 FQNEAQ. The V segment lost 2 bases and the J segment 5 bases; nucleotides outside the gene matches: 11. CDR3 length: 16 residues. For the CDR3, the DNA is TGTGCCAGCAGCTTACCGACAGGGAAGGTGCTGGAGACCCAGTACTTC. Translated: CASSLPTGKVLETQYF.

This clonotype appeared a few times. The chain is built from TRBV28 and TRBJ2-7; no reliable D call. Germline CDR1 reads MDHEN; CDR2 reads SYDVKM. Trimming stripped 2 bases from V and 2 bases from J, with 10 bases between. This CDR3 spans 14 amino acids. Here the CDR3 DNA reads TGTGCCAGCAGTTTAGGAACAGAACCCTACGAGCAGTACTTC. Translated: CASSLGTEPYEQYF.

The chain couples TRBV15 to TRBJ1-2; D not resolved. The V end lost 7 bases, the J end lost 1 base, and 13 bases lay between the germline ends. The CDR3 has 14 amino acids. Germline loops: CDR1 LNHNV, CDR2 YYDKDF (reference sequence). In nucleotides, the CDR3 is TGTGCCACCAACCCGACGGAACGTAACTATGGCTACACCTTC. Translation gives CATNPTERNYGYTF.

This chain uses TRBV7-2 with TRBJ1-2; D is unresolved. The CDR3 totals 11 residues. Germline values: CDR1 SGHTA, CDR2 FQGNSA. V shed 8 bases and J shed 3 bases, with 7 bases lying between them. The CDR3 here is CASGGYYGYTF. CDR3 nucleotide sequence: TGTGCCAGCGGCGGATACTATGGCTACACCTTC.

This clonotype was recorded many times. The V call is TRBV4-1, the J call TRBJ2-5; D gene uncertain. Trimming took 0 bases from V and 5 from J, leaving 10 bases between them. The germline CDR1 and CDR2 sequences are MGHRA and YSYEKL. This CDR3 region has 14 residues. The DNA for the CDR3 is TGCGCCAGCAGCCAAGAGAACTTGGGGGAGACCCAGTACTTC. Amino acids: CASSQENLGETQYF.